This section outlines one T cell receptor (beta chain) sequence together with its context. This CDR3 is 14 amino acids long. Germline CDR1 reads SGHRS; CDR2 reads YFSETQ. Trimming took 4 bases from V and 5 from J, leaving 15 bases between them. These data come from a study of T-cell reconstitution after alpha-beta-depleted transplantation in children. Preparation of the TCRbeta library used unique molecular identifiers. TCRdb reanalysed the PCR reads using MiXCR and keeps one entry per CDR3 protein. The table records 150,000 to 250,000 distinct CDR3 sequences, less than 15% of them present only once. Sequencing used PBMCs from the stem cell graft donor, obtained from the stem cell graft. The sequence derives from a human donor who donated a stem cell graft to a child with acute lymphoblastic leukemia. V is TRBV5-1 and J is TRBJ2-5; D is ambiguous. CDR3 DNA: TGCGCCAGCAGCCGCGCCGTAGGGTCCGAGACCCAGTACTTC. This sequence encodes CASSRAVGSETQYF.